This T cell receptor (beta chain) was profiled in a study of blood T cell repertoires in COVID-19. For the study at large: Specimens from acute and convalescent COVID-19 originated in the United States, Italy and Spain.

Assay used: immunoSEQ multiplex PCR; TCRdb lists only in-frame clones, some missing. The sample records around 300,000 clones, 65% to 90% being singletons. This CDR3 is 17 amino acids long. Trimming removed 3 bases from V and 4 bases from J; junction bases left unmatched: 13. Germline values: CDR1 LNHDA, CDR2 SQIVND (reference sequence). The sequencing input was peripheral blood. The clonotype was recovered from a human donor in a cohort sampled during active COVID-19. The V and J genes are TRBV19 and TRBJ1-2, with 8 bases matching TRBD1. DNA for the CDR3: TGTGCCAGTAGTATCCCACCCAAGACAGGGGCGTCCTATGGCTACACCTTC. It yields the protein CASSIPPKTGASYGYTF.